What follows describes a single T cell receptor (beta chain). Assay: immunoSEQ multiplex PCR; the TCRdb copy retains only in-frame clones and omits some. There are roughly 480,000 clones in the sample; roughly nine tenths occur only once, and 0.75% to 0.9% lies in the top ten. The data derive from a study of blood T cell repertoires in COVID-19. This CDR3 is 14 amino acids long. V gave up 8 bases and J gave up 5 bases; unmatched junction bases: 7. Germline V gene data show CDR1 as KGHSH and CDR2 as LQKENI. Sequenced sample: peripheral blood. The TCR was taken from a man aged 18 to 29 with COVID-19, enrolled during active disease. The V and J genes are TRBV18 and TRBJ2-3; 10 nucleotides agree with TRBD1. The CDR3 sequence is CASRPGQGIDTQYF. As DNA, the CDR3 is TGTGCCAGCCGACCGGGACAGGGGATAGATACGCAGTATTTT.